The entry that follows covers one T cell receptor beta chain sequence. Its antigen is as yet unknown. With baseline, cycle 4 day 1, and cycle 7 day 1 as timepoints, blood was sampled. This entry is derived from a study of OX40 agonist ivuxolimab in advanced cancers. Clones were read by immunoSEQ multiplex PCR, and TCRdb kept only the in-frame ones, dropping some. The table includes about 18,000 clones, approximately 91% detected once. General study findings and limits: The mean number of expanded clones was higher in CD8+ T cells than in CD4+. Antigen specificity was not determined for the expanded peripheral T cells.

The sample here was CD4+ or CD8+ T cells sorted from blood, taken in a trial of the OX40 agonist ivuxolimab. The sequence derives from an adult with an advanced solid tumor such as melanoma, head and neck, liver or kidney cancer.

The CDR3 coding sequence is TGTGCCAGTAAAATACAGGGGTTGGGGCACAATGAGCAGTTCTTC. It is translated as CASKIQGLGHNEQFF. This chain connects TRBV19 to TRBJ2-1, with 7 bases lining up with TRBD1. The CDR3 sequence is 15 residues long. Germline loops: CDR1 LNHDA, CDR2 SQIVND (reference sequence). With V trimmed by 7 bases and J by 5 bases, 11 bases remained unmatched.